The TCR beta chain described here comes from a study of CD8 T cells in ankylosing spondylitis. This clonotype has ten or more counts. Each CDR3 protein gets one entry after TCRdb re-called the 5' RACE reads with MiXCR. The sample lists around 140,000 distinct CDR3 sequences, approximately 10% occurring once. CDR3 length: 14 amino acids. With 5 bases clipped from V and 2 bases from J, the junction kept 3 bases outside the gene matches. This chain joins TRBV12-3 or TRBV12-4 and TRBJ2-3; 8 bases match TRBD2. Sequenced input: blood, either unsorted or a sorted T cell fraction (not recorded which). The source is a female donor with ankylosing spondylitis or in good health (not recorded which). The CDR3 sequence: CASSPGGATDTQYF. The CDR3, as DNA: TGTGCCAGCAGTCCGGGGGGGGCCACAGATACGCAGTATTTT.